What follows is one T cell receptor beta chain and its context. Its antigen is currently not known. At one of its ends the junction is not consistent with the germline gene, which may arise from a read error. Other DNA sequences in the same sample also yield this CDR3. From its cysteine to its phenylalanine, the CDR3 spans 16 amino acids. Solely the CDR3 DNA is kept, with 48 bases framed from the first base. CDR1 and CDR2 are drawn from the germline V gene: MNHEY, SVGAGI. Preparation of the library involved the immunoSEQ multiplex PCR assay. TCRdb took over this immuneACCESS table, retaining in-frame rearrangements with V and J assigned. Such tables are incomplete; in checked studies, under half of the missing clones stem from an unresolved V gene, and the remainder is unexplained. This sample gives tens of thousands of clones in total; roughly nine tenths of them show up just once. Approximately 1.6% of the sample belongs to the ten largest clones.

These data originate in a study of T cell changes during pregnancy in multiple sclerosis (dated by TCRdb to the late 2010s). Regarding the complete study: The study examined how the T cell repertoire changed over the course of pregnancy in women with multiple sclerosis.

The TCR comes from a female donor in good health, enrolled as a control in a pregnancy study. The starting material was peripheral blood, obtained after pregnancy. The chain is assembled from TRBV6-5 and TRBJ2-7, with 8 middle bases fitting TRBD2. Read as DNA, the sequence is TGTGCCAGTAGTTACTCGAGGCGGGGGGCGTTCTACGAGCAGTACTTC. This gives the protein CASSYSRRGAFYEQYF.